The sequence of this T cell receptor beta chain was determined in a study of cytomegalovirus exposure and HLA in healthy donors. Findings and limits, study-wide: From TCR beta sequences, most subjects' HLA-A and HLA-B alleles were reportedly predicted accurately. A few chains linked to CMV were shown in vitro to be specific for CMV antigens. Analysis was carried out at a later point, and it linked a missense DCLRE1C variant to TCR beta V- and J-gene trimming.

Nominally healthy donors provided the samples, though records likely missed some immune exposures. In regard to this clone: The antigen is undetermined.

PCR used 60 Vbeta primers and 13 Jbeta primers. Generated by immunoSEQ multiplex PCR, the TCRdb table keeps only in-frame clones and is missing some. Of about 150,000 clones listed, roughly four fifths are singletons. CDR3 size: 15 residues. Germline V gene sequence: CDR1 KGHSH, CDR2 LQKENI. The V segment lost 6 bases and the J segment 5 bases; nucleotides outside the gene matches: 8. Sequencing was carried out using PBMCs. The chain links TRBV18 to TRBJ1-4; 8 bases map to TRBD1. This clonotype originated in a man aged 18-30 years in good health and CMV-seronegative. CDR3 nucleotides: TGTGCCAGCTCTCAGATGGACAGGGAAAATGAAAAACTGTTTTTT. Translated: CASSQMDRENEKLFF.